The clone carrying this T cell receptor (beta chain) is a singleton in its sample. Antigen unknown. Germline CDR1 reads SGHAT; CDR2 reads FQNNGV. The CDR3 extends over 15 amino acids. The V and J ends lost 5 bases and 4 bases, in that order; junction bases with no gene match: 5. This sample is part of a study of OX40 agonist ivuxolimab in advanced cancers. For the study at large: At 0.01 to 10 mg/kg, ivuxolimab was administered intravenously to patients every 2 weeks. Each dose-escalation patient presented with hepatocellular carcinoma, melanoma, renal cell or head and neck cancer. Study-level points and caveats: In the 0.1 to 3.0 mg/kg range, CD4+ and CD8+ blood T cells had expanded clonally by week 6.

Method: immunoSEQ multiplex PCR; TCRdb's copy keeps in-frame clones and lacks some. This repertoire shows tens of thousands of clones, approximately 84% found once; its top ten account for 1.5% to 2.5%. Prior autoimmune disease or systemic immunosuppression barred patients. This sequence joins TRBV11-2 and TRBJ2-5; 12 bases map to TRBD2. Sequencing used CD4+ or CD8+ T cells sorted from blood, obtained in a trial of the OX40 agonist ivuxolimab. This receptor was obtained from an adult with an advanced solid tumor such as melanoma, head and neck, liver or kidney cancer. Here the CDR3 DNA reads TGTGCCAGCAGCGGACTAGCGGGAAGGAGAGAGACCCAGTACTTC. It specifies CASSGLAGRRETQYF.